This TCR beta chain was identified in a study of blood T cell repertoires in COVID-19. TCRdb's table, derived via immunoSEQ multiplex PCR, lists solely in-frame clones and lacks some. The table lists 200,000 to 250,000 clones, 81% of them singletons. In terms of age and location, participants ranged from roughly 18 to 90 years and lived in about 25 US areas. Self-reported history from a screening survey and questionnaire set each donor's cohort. This clone was observed a single time. The TCR sequence derives from a woman between 45 and 60 years old with acute COVID-19. The source material was PBMCs or T cells enriched from blood (not recorded which).

The CDR3 is CASSPLPTGAATNEKLFF. CDR3 in DNA: TGTGCCAGCTCACCACTTCCGACAGGGGCGGCAACTAATGAAAAACTGTTTTTT. V gene TRBV18 combines with J gene TRBJ1-4; 8 bases fit TRBD1. The germline gives CDR1 KGHSH, CDR2 LQKENI. This CDR3 has 18 amino acids. V lost 1 base to trimming and J lost 0 bases; unmatched junction nucleotides: 7.